This T cell receptor beta chain was sequenced for a study of tumor and adjacent non-tumor tissue in lung cancer. Background on the study: The patients, 9 to 11 men and a handful of women, were 31 to 76 with stage I to III disease. Overall study results and limits: Shorter survival was associated with higher TCR diversity in tumors.

RNA was extracted from bulk tissue without any cell sorting. Donors were chemotherapy-naive, newly diagnosed lung cancer surgical patients in China, August–late 2014. Looked up from germline, CDR1 is SGHNT and CDR2 is YYREEE (reference sequence). This CDR3 is built from 14 residues. The library came from three nested PCR rounds adapted from ARM-PCR protocols. TCRdb fed the multiplex PCR reads into MiXCR, producing one record per CDR3 protein. The sample carries about 80,000 distinct CDR3 sequences, approximately 71% recorded once. This clonotype has just a few counts. Its antigen is not identified. One end of the junction does not line up with germline, which may come from a read error.

Sequencing was done on a sample of lung tumor tissue. The receptor was isolated from a woman between 65 and 79 years old with non-small cell lung cancer. The chain joins TRBV5-4 to TRBJ1-4, with 7 bases matching TRBD1. The CDR3 spells CDSSSGQINEKLFF. The CDR3 nucleotides are TGTGACAGCAGCTCGGGACAGATAAATGAAAAACTGTTTTTT.